The present T cell receptor beta chain was sequenced within a study of cytomegalovirus exposure and HLA in healthy donors. Study-wide context: The same platform was used for the 110 or so validation repertoires and the 650 to 800 first-cohort repertoires, a later analysis reported.

Remarks on this clone: Its cognate antigen is unknown.

The CDR3 extends over 13 amino acids. Germline CDR1 and CDR2: SGHTA and FQGTGA. V lost 2 bases and J lost 4, with 6 bases in between. Study-level results: Some TCR beta chains (roughly 160 of them) were listed as cytomegalovirus-associated. Three chains linked to CMV were shown in vitro to be specific for CMV antigens. Rare sequences made up most TCRs, while some public TCRs were found in many donors.

Using immunoSEQ multiplex PCR, the repertoire was profiled, and TCRdb retains in-frame clones only, with some absent. This repertoire shows 150,000 to 200,000 clones, about 89% found once; its top ten account for roughly 2.7%. The receptor's source is a man younger than 30 in good health and CMV-seropositive. Specimen: PBMCs. The chain couples TRBV7-3 to TRBJ2-1; possible D gene TRBD1, 5 bases. The CDR3 reads CASSLQGYNEQFF. For the CDR3, the DNA is TGTGCCAGCAGCTTACAGGGATACAATGAGCAGTTCTTC.